This TCR beta chain was identified during a study of T cell responses to AZD1222 COVID-19 vaccine. Germline V gene lookup returns CDR1 SGHRS and CDR2 YFSETQ. This CDR3 is built from 15 residues. Trimming took 0 bases from V and 2 from J, leaving 9 bases between them. Repertoires were generated with immunoSEQ multiplex PCR, while TCRdb's copy carries only in-frame clones and drops some. The sample holds around 100,000 clones, more than 85% seen once. The clonotype comes from an adult in good health. This material consisted of peripheral blood, taken on day 0 of AZD1222 vaccination. The chain uses TRBV5-1 and TRBJ1-3; D is undetermined. CDR3 in amino acids: CASSLGQVPGNTIYF. CDR3 sequence (DNA): TGCGCCAGCAGCTTGGGCCAGGTTCCTGGAAACACCATATATTTT.